The 18 T cell receptor beta chains below were found in one sample sequenced in a study of CD8 T cells in Susac syndrome. Reverse transcription of about 0.45 to 1 ug RNA was performed with random hexamers. TCRdb fed the immunoSEQ multiplex PCR reads into MiXCR, producing one record per CDR3 protein. Among 180,000 or so distinct CDR3 sequences, 95% were seen once, and the ten largest hold approximately 0.094%. Sequencing was performed on CD4+ T cells from PBMCs. The receptors here all came from a human donor in good health.

The rearrangement uses TRBV25-1 and TRBJ2-5, with TRBD2 identical over 9 bases. The V and J ends lost 8 bases and 5 bases, in that order; junction bases with no gene match: 9. There are 14 residues in the CDR3. CDR1 and CDR2 from the germline V gene are MGHDK and SYGVNS. The CDR3 DNA sequence: TGTGCCAGCGGAGCGGCGGGGGGGCTCGAGACCCAGTACTTC. It yields the protein CASGAAGGLETQYF.

This chain links TRBV30 with TRBJ2-7; no reliable D call. The germline CDR1 and CDR2 sequences are GTSNPN and SVGIG (reference sequence). Trimming cost V 0 bases and J 7 bases, with 7 bases left between them. The CDR3 length is 11 residues. CDR3 nucleotides: TGTGCCTGGAGTGTAGGGCAGGAGCAGTACGTC. Amino acids: CAWSVGQEQYV.

V is TRBV20-1 and J is TRBJ2-1; TRBD2 matches 8 bases. Per the germline V gene, CDR1 is DFQATT and CDR2 is SNEGSKA (reference sequence). CDR3 length equals 12 residues. J gave up 6 bases and V 3 bases, and 1 base lay outside the gene matches. The CDR3: CSARRGVNEQFF. CDR3 in DNA: TGCAGTGCTAGGCGGGGGGTCAATGAGCAGTTCTTC.

Written as DNA, the CDR3 is TGTGCCAGCTCACCGACCGGGCACCCCTACGAGCAGTACTTC. Residues: CASSPTGHPYEQYF. The chain couples TRBV18 to TRBJ2-7; D unclear. The CDR3 totals 14 residues. Trimming stripped 3 bases from V and 2 bases from J, with 11 bases between. CDR1 is KGHSH and CDR2 is LQKENI in the germline V gene.

The J gene is TRBJ1-2, the V gene TRBV25-1, with D possibly being TRBD1 (6 bases). V lost 5 bases, J lost 8 bases, and 21 bases lay in between. Germline CDR1 is MGHDK and CDR2 is SYGVNS. This CDR3 has 15 amino acids. The CDR3 sequence is CASSPPGHPLGGYTF. CDR3 coding DNA: TGTGCCAGCAGTCCACCGGGACATCCTCTGGGCGGCTACACCTTC.

This chain connects TRBV29-1 to TRBJ1-2; D might be TRBD1 (6 bases). Germline assignment: CDR1 SQVTM and CDR2 ANQGSEA. The CDR3 covers 13 residues. The V and J ends lost 6 bases and 8 bases respectively, with 19 bases between them. CDR3 DNA: TGCAGCGTCGCCCCAGGGGACGCGGGGGGCTACACCTTC. It codes for CSVAPGDAGGYTF.

The chain uses TRBV20-1 and TRBJ1-4, with D maybe TRBD1 (6 bases). V was shortened by 6 bases and J by 4 bases, with 21 bases between the two germline ends. The CDR3 runs 16 residues. CDR1 is DFQATT, CDR2 SNEGSKA, per germline (reference sequence). CDR3: CSAYAAEGGINEKLFF. The DNA of the CDR3 is TGCAGTGCCTACGCCGCGGAGGGGGGAATTAATGAAAAACTGTTTTTT.

CDR3 sequence: CASSWNPGQGENEQFF. The CDR3, as DNA: TGCGCCAGCAGCTGGAACCCGGGACAGGGGGAGAATGAGCAGTTCTTC. The chain uses TRBV5-1 and TRBJ2-1, with 11 bases fitting TRBD1. Trimming removed 3 bases from V and 7 bases from J; junction bases left unmatched: 9. This CDR3 region has 16 residues. Looked up from germline, CDR1 is SGHRS and CDR2 is YFSETQ.

This clonotype was seen just once. V usage is TRBV3-1 and J usage is TRBJ2-3; D not resolved. CDR3 size: 13 residues. V dropped 2 bases and J dropped 0 bases, with 3 bases sitting between them. Germline CDR1 LGHDT, CDR2 YNNKEL (reference sequence). The CDR3 nucleotides read TGTGCCAGCAGCCAACCTAGCACAGATACGCAGTATTTT. It yields the protein CASSQPSTDTQYF.

The rearrangement joins TRBV11-2 to TRBJ1-1; the D is unclear. This CDR3 contains 11 residues. CDR1 and CDR2 from the germline V gene are SGHAT and FQNNGV. Trimming left V 4 bases short and J 6 bases short, with 6 bases between. The CDR3 nucleotides are TGTGCCAGCAGCTGGGTAGCTGAAGCTTTCTTT. Protein sequence: CASSWVAEAFF.

The rearrangement links TRBV29-1 to TRBJ1-1; possibly TRBD1 for D (5 bases). CDR3 length: 12 residues. In germline, CDR1 is SQVTM, CDR2 ANQGSEA. V dropped 6 bases and J dropped 4 bases, with 12 bases sitting between them. The CDR3 sequence is CSVLGGGTEAFF. The DNA for the CDR3 is TGCAGCGTGCTGGGGGGGGGCACTGAAGCTTTCTTT. Full variable domain (missing parts from reference TRBV29-1 and TRBJ1-1): SAVISQKPSRDICQRGTSLTIQCQVDSQVTMMFWYRQQPGQSLTLIATANQGSEATYESGFVIDKFPISRPNLTFSTLTVSNMSPEDSSIYLCSVLGGGTEAFFGQGTRLTVV.

The chain links TRBV29-1 to TRBJ2-7; TRBD2 aligns across 12 bases. CDR1 is SQVTM, CDR2 ANQGSEA, per germline. J lost 3 bases, V lost 4 bases, and 7 bases had no gene match. The CDR3 sequence is 15 residues long. The CDR3 here is CSVVGRLAGDYEQYV. CDR3 bases: TGCAGCGTTGTAGGGCGACTAGCGGGAGACTACGAGCAGTACGTC.

This sequence joins TRBV7-2 and TRBJ1-2; D unclear. Trimming shortened V by 5 bases and J by 8 bases, and 21 bases separated the two germline ends. The CDR3 totals 15 residues. Germline CDR1 and CDR2: SGHTA and FQGNSA. CDR3 sequence reads: CASSPTLGQIGGYTF. DNA for the CDR3: TGTGCCAGCAGCCCGACGCTGGGTCAGATAGGGGGCTACACCTTC.

The sample holds one count of this clonotype. The V call is TRBV9, the J call TRBJ2-6; TRBD1 agrees at 8 bases. CDR3 length: 19 residues. Trimming removed 0 bases from V and 0 bases from J; junction bases left unmatched: 8. The germline gives CDR1 SGDLS, CDR2 YYNGEE. This chain's CDR3 is CASSVGGQVLSSGANVLTF. CDR3 coding DNA: TGTGCCAGCAGCGTAGGGGGACAGGTATTAAGCTCTGGGGCCAACGTCCTGACTTTC.

This chain links TRBV29-1 with TRBJ2-1, with 7 positions matching TRBD1. The CDR3 is made up of 14 amino acids. J was trimmed by 4 bases and V by 7 bases; bases with no gene match: 10. Germline V CDR1 and CDR2: SQVTM, ANQGSEA. CDR3 coding DNA: TGCAGCGCCGAGAGGGACAGCGCTTACAATGAGCAGTTCTTC. Protein: CSAERDSAYNEQFF.

This chain connects TRBV9 to TRBJ2-2, with TRBD2 as a possible D gene (6 bases). Trimming left V 4 bases short and J 0 bases short, with 13 bases between. The CDR3 runs to 16 residues. The germline gives CDR1 SGDLS, CDR2 YYNGEE. The CDR3 reads CASSFSGDPNTGELFF. In DNA form, the CDR3 reads TGTGCCAGCAGCTTCTCGGGGGACCCGAACACCGGGGAGCTGTTTTTT. Full variable domain (missing parts from reference TRBV9 and TRBJ2-2): DSGVTQTPKHLITATGQRVTLRCSPRSGDLSVYWYQQSLDQGLQFLIQYYNGEERAKGNILERFSAQQFPDLHSELNLSSLELGDSALYFCASSFSGDPNTGELFFGEGSRLTVL.

This chain connects TRBV5-6 to TRBJ2-5; 8 nucleotides align to TRBD1. The germline V gene encodes CDR1 SGHDT and CDR2 YYEEEE. Germline trimming cut 0 bases from V and 3 bases from J; bases unmatched to any gene: 1. The CDR3 is 14 amino acids. CDR3 coding DNA: TGTGCCAGCAGCTTGGACAGGGGGGAAGAGACCCAGTACTTC. Residues: CASSLDRGEETQYF.

This chain connects TRBV19 to TRBJ2-6, with D unresolved. The V and J ends lost 3 bases and 1 base respectively, with 7 bases between them. This CDR3 has 15 residues. Germline CDR1 is LNHDA and CDR2 is SQIVND (reference sequence). The CDR3 region is CASSIPESGANVLTF. The CDR3 bases are TGTGCCAGTAGTATCCCAGAGTCTGGGGCCAACGTCCTGACTTTC.